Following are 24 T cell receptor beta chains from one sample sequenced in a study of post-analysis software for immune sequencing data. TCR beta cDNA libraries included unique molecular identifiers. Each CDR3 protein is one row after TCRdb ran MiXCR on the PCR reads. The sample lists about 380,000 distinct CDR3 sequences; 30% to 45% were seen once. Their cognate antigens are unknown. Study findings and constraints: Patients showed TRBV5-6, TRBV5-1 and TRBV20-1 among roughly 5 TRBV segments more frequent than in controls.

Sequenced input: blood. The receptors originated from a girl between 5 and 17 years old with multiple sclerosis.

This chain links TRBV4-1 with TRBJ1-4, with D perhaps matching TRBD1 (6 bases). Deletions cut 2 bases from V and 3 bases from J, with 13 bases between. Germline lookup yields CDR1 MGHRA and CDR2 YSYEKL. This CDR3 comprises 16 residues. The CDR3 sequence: CASSQPLRGANEKLFF. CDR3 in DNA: TGCGCCAGCAGCCAACCTCTCAGGGGCGCTAATGAAAAACTGTTTTTT.

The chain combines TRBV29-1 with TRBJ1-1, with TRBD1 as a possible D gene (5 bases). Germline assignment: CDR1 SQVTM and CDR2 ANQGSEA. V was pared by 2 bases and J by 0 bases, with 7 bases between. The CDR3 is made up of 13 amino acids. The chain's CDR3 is CSVELQVNTEAFF. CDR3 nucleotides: TGCAGCGTTGAACTACAGGTGAACACTGAAGCTTTCTTT.

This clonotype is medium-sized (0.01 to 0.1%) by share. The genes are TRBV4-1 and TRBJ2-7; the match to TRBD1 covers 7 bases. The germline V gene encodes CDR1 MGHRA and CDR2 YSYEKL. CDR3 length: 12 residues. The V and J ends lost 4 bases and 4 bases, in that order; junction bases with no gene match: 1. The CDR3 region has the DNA TGCGCCAGCAGCCCGACAGGGTACGAGCAGTACTTC. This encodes CASSPTGYEQYF.

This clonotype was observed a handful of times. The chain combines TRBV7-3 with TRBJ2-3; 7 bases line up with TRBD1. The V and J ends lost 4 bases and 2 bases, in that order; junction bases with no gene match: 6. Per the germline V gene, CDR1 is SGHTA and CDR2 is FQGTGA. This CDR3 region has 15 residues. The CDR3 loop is CASSSTGVPTDTQYF. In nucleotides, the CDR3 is TGTGCCAGCAGCTCTACAGGGGTGCCCACAGATACGCAGTATTTT.

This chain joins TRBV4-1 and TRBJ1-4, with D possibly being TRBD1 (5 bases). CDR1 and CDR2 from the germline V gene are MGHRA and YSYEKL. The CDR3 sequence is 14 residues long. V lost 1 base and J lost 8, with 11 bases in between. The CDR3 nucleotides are TGCGCCAGCAGCCAAGGGGGACTTACGGAAAAACTGTTTTTT. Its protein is CASSQGGLTEKLFF.

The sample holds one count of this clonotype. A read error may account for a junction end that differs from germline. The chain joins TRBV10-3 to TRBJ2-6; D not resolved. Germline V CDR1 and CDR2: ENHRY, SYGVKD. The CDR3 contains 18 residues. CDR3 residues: CAISELGIHDPGANVLTF. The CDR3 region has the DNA TGTGCCATCAGTGAATTAGGGATACATGATCCTGGCGCCAACGTCCTGACTTTC.

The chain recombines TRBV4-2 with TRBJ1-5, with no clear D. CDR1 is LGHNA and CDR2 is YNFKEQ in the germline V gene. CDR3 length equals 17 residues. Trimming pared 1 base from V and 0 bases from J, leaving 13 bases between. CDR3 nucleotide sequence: TGTGCCAGCAGCCAAGCGACGGGTAGATATAGCAATCAGCCCCAGCATTTT. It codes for CASSQATGRYSNQPQHF.

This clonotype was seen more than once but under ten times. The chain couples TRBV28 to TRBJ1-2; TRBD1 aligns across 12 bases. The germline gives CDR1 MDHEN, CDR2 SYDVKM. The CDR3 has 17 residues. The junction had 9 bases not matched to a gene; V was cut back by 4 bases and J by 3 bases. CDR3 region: CASSSFTGTGGYYGYTF. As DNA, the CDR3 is TGTGCCAGCAGTTCCTTTACCGGGACAGGGGGCTACTATGGCTACACCTTC.

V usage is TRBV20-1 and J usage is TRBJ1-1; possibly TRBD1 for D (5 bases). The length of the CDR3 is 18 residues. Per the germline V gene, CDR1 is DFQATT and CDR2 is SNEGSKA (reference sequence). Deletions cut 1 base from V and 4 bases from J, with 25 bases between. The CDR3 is CSARGGRFTIQEGTEAFF. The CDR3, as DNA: TGCAGTGCTAGAGGGGGACGATTCACCATACAGGAGGGCACTGAAGCTTTCTTT.

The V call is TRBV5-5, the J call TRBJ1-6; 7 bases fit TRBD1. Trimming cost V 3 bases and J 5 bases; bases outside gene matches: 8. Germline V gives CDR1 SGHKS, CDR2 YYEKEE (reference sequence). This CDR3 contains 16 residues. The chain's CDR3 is CASSSHGDSNNSPLHF. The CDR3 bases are TGTGCCAGCAGCTCCCACGGGGACAGTAATAATTCACCCCTCCACTTT.

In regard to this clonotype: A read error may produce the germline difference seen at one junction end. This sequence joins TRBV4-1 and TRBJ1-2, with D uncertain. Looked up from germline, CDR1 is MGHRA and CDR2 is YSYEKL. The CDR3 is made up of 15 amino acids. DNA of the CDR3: TGCACCAGCAGCCAATTGAACAGTTTGAACTATGGCTACACCTTC. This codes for CTSSQLNSLNYGYTF.

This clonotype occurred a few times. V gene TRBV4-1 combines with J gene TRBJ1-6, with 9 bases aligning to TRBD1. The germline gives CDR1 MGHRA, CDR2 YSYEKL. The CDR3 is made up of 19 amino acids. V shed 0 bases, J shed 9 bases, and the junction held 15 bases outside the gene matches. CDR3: CASSQEFEWTGDFGSPLHF. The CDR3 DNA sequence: TGCGCCAGCAGCCAAGAATTCGAATGGACAGGGGATTTCGGTTCACCCCTCCACTTT.

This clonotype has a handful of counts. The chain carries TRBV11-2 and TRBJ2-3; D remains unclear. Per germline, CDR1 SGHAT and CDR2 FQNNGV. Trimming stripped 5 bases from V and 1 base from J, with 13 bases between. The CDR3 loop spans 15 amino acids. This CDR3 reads CASSPDVQGTDTQYF. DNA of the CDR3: TGTGCCAGCAGCCCTGACGTGCAAGGCACAGATACGCAGTATTTT.

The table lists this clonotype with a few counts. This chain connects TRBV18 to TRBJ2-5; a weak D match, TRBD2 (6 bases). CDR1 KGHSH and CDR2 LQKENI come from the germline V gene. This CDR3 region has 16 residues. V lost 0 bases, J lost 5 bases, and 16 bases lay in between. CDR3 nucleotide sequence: TGTGCCAGCTCACCACCGGGGACGGACTACCGGGAGACCCAGTACTTC. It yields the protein CASSPPGTDYRETQYF.

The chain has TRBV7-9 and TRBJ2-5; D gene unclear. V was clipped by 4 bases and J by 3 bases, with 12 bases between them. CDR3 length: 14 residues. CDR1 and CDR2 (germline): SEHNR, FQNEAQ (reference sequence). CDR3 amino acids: CASSSSGVEETQYF. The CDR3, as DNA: TGTGCCAGCAGCTCTTCAGGTGTTGAAGAGACCCAGTACTTC. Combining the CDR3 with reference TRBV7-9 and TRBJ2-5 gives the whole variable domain DTGVSQNPRHKITKRGQNVTFRCDPISEHNRLYWYRQTLGQGPEFLTYFQNEAQLEKSRLLSDRFSAERPKGSFSTLEIQRTEQGDSAMYLCASSSSGVEETQYFGPGTRLLVL.

The CDR3: CASSSLGDYNEQFF. CDR3 coding DNA: TGTGCCAGCAGCTCACTCGGGGACTACAATGAGCAGTTCTTC. V usage is TRBV7-2 and J usage is TRBJ2-1, with a possible D match to TRBD2 (5 bases). Looked up from germline, CDR1 is SGHTA and CDR2 is FQGNSA. V gave up 4 bases and J gave up 3 bases, with 10 bases separating them. The CDR3 sequence is 14 residues long. The complete variable domain, with remaining parts taken from reference TRBV7-2 and TRBJ2-1, reads GAGVSQSPSNKVTEKGKDVELRCDPISGHTALYWYRQSLGQGLEFLIYFQGNSAPDKSGLPSDRFSAERTGGSVSTLTIQRTQQEDSAVYLCASSSLGDYNEQFFGPGTRLTVL.

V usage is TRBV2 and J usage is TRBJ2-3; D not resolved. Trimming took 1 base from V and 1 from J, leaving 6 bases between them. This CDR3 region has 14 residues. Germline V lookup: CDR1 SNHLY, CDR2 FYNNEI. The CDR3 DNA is TGTGCCAGCAGTGAAGTACAGCGCACAGATACGCAGTATTTT. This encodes CASSEVQRTDTQYF.

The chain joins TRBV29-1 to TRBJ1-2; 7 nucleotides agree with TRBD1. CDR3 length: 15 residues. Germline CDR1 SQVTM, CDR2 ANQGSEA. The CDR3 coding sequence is TGCAGTCCCGGGACAGAGGCAATACAGAACTATGGCTACACCTTC. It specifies CSPGTEAIQNYGYTF.

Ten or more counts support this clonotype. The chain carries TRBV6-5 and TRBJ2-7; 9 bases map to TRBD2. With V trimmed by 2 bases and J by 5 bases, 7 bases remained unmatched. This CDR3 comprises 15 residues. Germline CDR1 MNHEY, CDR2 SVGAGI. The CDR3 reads CASSYGSSGGDEQYF. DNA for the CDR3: TGTGCCAGCAGTTACGGTAGTAGCGGGGGCGACGAGCAGTACTTC.

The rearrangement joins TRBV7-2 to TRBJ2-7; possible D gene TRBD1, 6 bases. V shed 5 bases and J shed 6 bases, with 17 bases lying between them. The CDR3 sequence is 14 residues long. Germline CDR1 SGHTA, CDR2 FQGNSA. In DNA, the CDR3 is TGTGCCAGCAGCGCCCAACAGGGTATTGGCGAGCAGTACTTC. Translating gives CASSAQQGIGEQYF. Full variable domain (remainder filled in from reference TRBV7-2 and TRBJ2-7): GAGVSQSPSNKVTEKGKDVELRCDPISGHTALYWYRQSLGQGLEFLIYFQGNSAPDKSGLPSDRFSAERTGGSVSTLTIQRTQQEDSAVYLCASSAQQGIGEQYFGPGTRLTVT.

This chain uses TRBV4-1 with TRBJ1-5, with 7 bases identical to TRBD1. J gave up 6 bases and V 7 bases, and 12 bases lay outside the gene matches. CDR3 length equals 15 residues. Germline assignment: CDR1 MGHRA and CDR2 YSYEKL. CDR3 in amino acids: CASNQGGSGSQPQHF. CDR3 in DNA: TGCGCCAGCAACCAGGGGGGGTCAGGGAGTCAGCCCCAGCATTTT.

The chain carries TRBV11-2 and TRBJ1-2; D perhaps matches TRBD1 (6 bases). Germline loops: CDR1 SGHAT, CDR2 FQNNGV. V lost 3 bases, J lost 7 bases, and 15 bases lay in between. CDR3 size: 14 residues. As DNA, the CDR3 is TGTGCCAGCAGCTTGGGGATGGGGGCGCGTGGCTACACCTTC. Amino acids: CASSLGMGARGYTF.

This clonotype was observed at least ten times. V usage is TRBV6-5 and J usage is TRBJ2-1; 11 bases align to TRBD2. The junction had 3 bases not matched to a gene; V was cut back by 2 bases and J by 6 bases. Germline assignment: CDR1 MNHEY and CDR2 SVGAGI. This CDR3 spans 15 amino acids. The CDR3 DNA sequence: TGTGCCAGCAGTTACAGGGGACTAGCGGTCAATGAGCAGTTCTTC. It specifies CASSYRGLAVNEQFF.

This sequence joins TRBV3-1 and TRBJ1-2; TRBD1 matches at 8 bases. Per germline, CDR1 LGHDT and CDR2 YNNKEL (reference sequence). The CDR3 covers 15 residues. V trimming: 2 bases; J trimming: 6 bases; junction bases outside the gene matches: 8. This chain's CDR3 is CASSQWRQGQNGYTF. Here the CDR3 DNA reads TGTGCCAGCAGCCAATGGCGACAGGGGCAAAATGGCTACACCTTC.